The next 31 T cell receptor beta chains were all read from a single sample in a study of cytomegalovirus exposure and HLA in healthy donors. It was with 60 Vbeta and 13 Jbeta primers that the PCR ran. The repertoire was sequenced with immunoSEQ multiplex PCR; TCRdb's copy has only in-frame clones and lacks some. The table lists 46,000 or so clones, about 64% of them singletons, with more than 10% in the top ten. Material: PBMCs. The receptor set was obtained from a man aged 55 to 70 in good health and CMV-seropositive.

V usage is TRBV19 and J usage is TRBJ1-2; 8 bases agree with TRBD1. This CDR3 is built from 16 residues. Losses at the gene ends were 4 bases for V and 0 bases for J; bases not matched to a gene: 7. Germline V gene sequence: CDR1 LNHDA, CDR2 SQIVND (reference sequence). The CDR3 protein is CASSNDRGRPNYGYTF. CDR3 DNA sequence: TGTGCCAGTAGTAACGACAGGGGACGCCCTAACTATGGCTACACCTTC.

This clone came up once. The V call is TRBV5-1, the J call TRBJ1-3; the match to TRBD1 covers 7 bases. This CDR3 has 14 amino acids. Trimming cost V 2 bases and J 4 bases; bases outside gene matches: 3. Germline values: CDR1 SGHRS, CDR2 YFSETQ. The CDR3 is CASSFSGGGNTIYF. CDR3 nucleotides: TGCGCCAGCAGCTTCTCAGGGGGAGGAAACACCATATATTTT.

For the CDR3, the DNA is TGTGCCAGCAGCTCACAGGGATCCTACGAGCAGTACTTC. Its protein is CASSSQGSYEQYF. The chain is built from TRBV5-4 and TRBJ2-7, with D tentatively TRBD1 (6 bases). The CDR3 is made up of 13 amino acids. V gave up 3 bases and J gave up 1 base, with 8 bases separating them. Looked up from germline, CDR1 is SGHNT and CDR2 is YYREEE (reference sequence).

The chain employs TRBV4-1 and TRBJ2-7, with D unresolved. The V end was cut by 1 base, the J end by 3 bases, with 13 bases between. The CDR3 consists of 15 residues. Germline CDR1 is MGHRA and CDR2 is YSYEKL. The CDR3 here is CASSQGDSSFYEQYF. CDR3 DNA: TGCGCCAGCAGCCAAGGCGATAGCAGCTTCTACGAGCAGTACTTC.

The chain combines TRBV30 with TRBJ1-1; D unclear. This CDR3 is built from 11 residues. V lost 0 bases and J 5 bases, leaving 4 bases between the germline ends. CDR1 GTSNPN and CDR2 SVGIG come from the germline V gene (reference sequence). The CDR3 reads CAWSVQTEAFF. The DNA for the CDR3 is TGTGCCTGGAGTGTACAGACTGAAGCTTTCTTT.

The genes are TRBV5-6 and TRBJ2-2; no reliable D call. CDR3 size: 15 residues. Germline V gene sequence: CDR1 SGHDT, CDR2 YYEEEE. V was shortened by 0 bases and J by 3 bases, with 9 bases between the two germline ends. The CDR3 nucleotides are TGTGCCAGCAGCTTGGTTTCGGGTTACACCGGGGAGCTGTTTTTT. Its translation is CASSLVSGYTGELFF.

This rearrangement joins TRBV5-5 to TRBJ2-7; 8 bases align to TRBD2. The CDR3 covers 12 residues. Unmatched junction bases numbered 2, after V lost 3 bases and J lost 6 bases. CDR1 is SGHKS and CDR2 is YYEKEE in the germline V gene (reference sequence). The CDR3 loop reads CASSWGLVEQYF. The CDR3, as DNA: TGTGCCAGCAGCTGGGGACTAGTCGAGCAGTACTTC. Full variable domain (rest looked up from reference TRBV5-5 and TRBJ2-7): DAGVTQSPTHLIKTRGQQVTLRCSPISGHKSVSWYQQVLGQGPQFIFQYYEKEERGRGNFPDRFSARQFPNYSSELNVNALLLGDSALYLCASSWGLVEQYFGPGTRLTVT.

This sequence joins TRBV20-1 and TRBJ1-4; perhaps TRBD1 as D (5 bases). Per germline, CDR1 DFQATT and CDR2 SNEGSKA (reference sequence). V dropped 8 bases and J dropped 8 bases, with 12 bases sitting between them. The CDR3 runs 11 residues. For the CDR3, the DNA is TGCAGTCCAGGAGGGGACGAAAAACTGTTTTTT. Protein: CSPGGDEKLFF.

The V and J genes are TRBV19 and TRBJ2-5; the D gene is possibly TRBD1 (6 bases). Germline CDR1 and CDR2: LNHDA and SQIVND (reference sequence). V gave up 3 bases and J gave up 1 base, with 12 bases separating them. CDR3 size: 15 residues. CDR3 protein: CASSINGQSQETQYF. CDR3 DNA: TGTGCCAGTAGTATCAATGGACAGTCCCAAGAGACCCAGTACTTC. Supplemented by reference TRBV19 and TRBJ2-5, the full variable domain reads DGGITQSPKYLFRKEGQNVTLSCEQNLNHDAMYWYRQDPGQGLRLIYYSQIVNDFQKGDIAEGYSVSREKKESFPLTVTSAQKNPTAFYLCASSINGQSQETQYFGPGTRLLVL.

The J gene is TRBJ2-3, the V gene TRBV7-9; TRBD1 aligns across 9 bases. The CDR3 loop spans 14 amino acids. J was trimmed by 3 bases and V by 6 bases; bases with no gene match: 4. Germline CDR1 and CDR2: SEHNR and FQNEAQ (reference sequence). CDR3 amino acids: CASRPGQGTDTQYF. The CDR3 DNA sequence: TGTGCCAGCAGGCCGGGACAGGGTACAGATACGCAGTATTTT.

The chain couples TRBV7-2 to TRBJ2-6; D may be TRBD2 (5 bases). The length of the CDR3 is 15 residues. Germline CDR1 is SGHTA and CDR2 is FQGNSA. With 5 bases removed from V and 0 bases from J, the gap between germline ends came to 8 bases. In DNA form, the CDR3 reads TGTGCCAGCAGCCCTGGAGGCTCTGGGGCCAACGTCCTGACTTTC. Its protein product is CASSPGGSGANVLTF. The complete variable domain, with remaining parts taken from reference TRBV7-2 and TRBJ2-6, reads GAGVSQSPSNKVTEKGKDVELRCDPISGHTALYWYRQSLGQGLEFLIYFQGNSAPDKSGLPSDRFSAERTGGSVSTLTIQRTQQEDSAVYLCASSPGGSGANVLTFGAGSRLTVL.

This chain joins TRBV13 and TRBJ2-7; 9 positions match TRBD1. Looked up from germline, CDR1 is PRHDT and CDR2 is FYEKMQ (reference sequence). The CDR3 totals 14 residues. V lost 4 bases, J lost 5 bases, and 6 bases stayed unmatched. The CDR3 reads CASSYGQGHDEQYF. The CDR3 bases are TGTGCCAGCAGCTATGGACAGGGGCACGACGAGCAGTACTTC.

The CDR3: CVRTRVEYQETQYF. The CDR3 DNA sequence: TGTGTCAGAACCCGAGTGGAGTACCAAGAGACCCAGTACTTC. This chain joins TRBV7-5 and TRBJ2-5; TRBD2, the table's D call, was not compared with the DNA. TRBV7-5 is described as a pseudogene. This CDR3 is built from 14 residues.

This clone was found a few times. The chain employs TRBV6-1 and TRBJ2-7; 11 positions match TRBD1. The V segment lost 2 bases and the J segment 5 bases; nucleotides outside the gene matches: 5. Germline V lookup: CDR1 MNHNS, CDR2 SASEGT. The length of the CDR3 is 15 residues. CDR3 sequence: CASSEWGTGGNEQYF. The CDR3 region has the DNA TGTGCCAGCAGTGAATGGGGGACAGGGGGTAACGAGCAGTACTTC.

The V gene is TRBV5-4, the J gene TRBJ2-7; D might be TRBD2 (6 bases). The ends were cut back, 3 bases at V and 2 bases at J, with 15 bases in the middle. The CDR3 covers 15 residues. CDR1 is SGHNT and CDR2 is YYREEE in the germline V gene (reference sequence). Written as DNA, the CDR3 is TGTGCCAGCAGCTCGGGAGCGGGCAAGACCTACGAGCAGTACTTC. Its protein product is CASSSGAGKTYEQYF. The whole variable domain, filled in from reference TRBV5-4 and TRBJ2-7, reads ETGVTQSPTHLIKTRGQQVTLRCSSQSGHNTVSWYQQALGQGPQFIFQYYREEENGRGNFPPRFSGLQFPNYSSELNVNALELDDSALYLCASSSGAGKTYEQYFGPGTRLTVT.

V gene TRBV18 combines with J gene TRBJ2-7; 10 bases agree with TRBD1. The junction had 8 bases not matched to a gene; V was cut back by 2 bases and J by 7 bases. Germline V gene data show CDR1 as KGHSH and CDR2 as LQKENI. The length of the CDR3 is 15 residues. DNA for the CDR3: TGTGCCAGCTCACCAGGGGGACAGGGGAGGAGGGAGCAGTACTTC. Translating gives CASSPGGQGRREQYF.

This clone was seen a few times. The V and J genes are TRBV6-5 and TRBJ2-3, with a tentative D call TRBD2 (6 bases). Germline CDR1 MNHEY, CDR2 SVGAGI. The CDR3 sequence is 15 residues long. V was cut by 6 bases and J by 5 bases, with 18 bases left in between. CDR3 in DNA: TGTGCCAGCAGCCGCCGGACCTTAGCGGAAGATACGCAGTATTTT. Its translation is CASSRRTLAEDTQYF.

This chain links TRBV4-2 with TRBJ2-1; no reliable D call. The CDR3 loop spans 12 amino acids. With 3 bases removed from V and 5 bases from J, the gap between germline ends came to 5 bases. Looked up from germline, CDR1 is LGHNA and CDR2 is YNFKEQ. In nucleotides, the CDR3 is TGTGCCAGCAGCCACCTAAACAATGAGCAGTTCTTC. Residues: CASSHLNNEQFF.

The chain couples TRBV28 to TRBJ2-2; D possibly corresponds to TRBD1 (5 bases). This CDR3 region has 16 residues. Per the germline V gene, CDR1 is MDHEN and CDR2 is SYDVKM. The V and J ends lost 1 base and 4 bases respectively, with 13 bases between them. The CDR3 nucleotides read TGTGCCAGCAGTTTATATCGCCGTGACAGCACCGGGGAGCTGTTTTTT. It specifies CASSLYRRDSTGELFF. Supplemented by reference TRBV28 and TRBJ2-2, the full variable domain reads DVKVTQSSRYLVKRTGEKVFLECVQDMDHENMFWYRQDPGLGLRLIYFSYDVKMKEKGDIPEGYSVSREKKERFSLILESASTNQTSMYLCASSLYRRDSTGELFFGEGSRLTVL.

This clone was observed a handful of times. The chain uses TRBV7-2 and TRBJ1-1; 10 positions match TRBD1. Trimming cost V 6 bases and J 4 bases; bases outside gene matches: 5. Per the germline V gene, CDR1 is SGHTA and CDR2 is FQGNSA. The CDR3 contains 14 residues. The CDR3 DNA is TGTGCCAGCAGGCCCGGACAGGGGGGCACTGAAGCTTTCTTT. This gives the protein CASRPGQGGTEAFF.

The J gene is TRBJ2-1, the V gene TRBV19, with TRBD1 identical over 11 bases. The V gene end was trimmed by 3 bases and the J gene end by 6 bases; junction bases not matched to a gene: 4. The germline V gene has CDR1 LNHDA and CDR2 SQIVND (reference sequence). The CDR3 has 15 amino acids. CDR3 in amino acids: CASSISGTGGNEQFF. CDR3 bases: TGTGCCAGTAGTATTTCCGGGACAGGGGGCAATGAGCAGTTCTTC.

This clone was counted between two and nine times. The V call is TRBV6-5, the J call TRBJ2-7; the D is unclear. Between the trimmed V and J ends, which lost 6 bases and 5 bases, there was a span of 14 bases. The CDR3 is made up of 13 amino acids. Germline loops: CDR1 MNHEY, CDR2 SVGAGI. This CDR3 reads CASSPARWDEQYF. CDR3 nucleotides: TGTGCCAGCAGCCCGGCCAGGTGGGACGAGCAGTACTTC.

The chain has TRBV7-2 and TRBJ2-7; possibly TRBD1 for D (5 bases). The V end was cut by 1 base, the J end by 3 bases, with 10 bases between. The length of the CDR3 is 14 residues. Germline CDR1 and CDR2: SGHTA and FQGNSA. The CDR3 here is CASSLDWQGYEQYF. Here the CDR3 DNA reads TGTGCCAGCAGCTTAGATTGGCAGGGCTACGAGCAGTACTTC.

This clone turned up a few times. The genes are TRBV2 and TRBJ1-1, with D uncertain. CDR1 and CDR2 (germline): SNHLY, FYNNEI. The CDR3 spans 14 residues. Trimming cost V 0 bases and J 2 bases, with 7 bases left between them. CDR3 coding DNA: TGTGCCAGCAGTGAAGCACTACGAAACACTGAAGCTTTCTTT. This codes for CASSEALRNTEAFF. The full variable domain, rest sourced from reference TRBV2 and TRBJ1-1, is EPEVTQTPSHQVTQMGQEVILRCVPISNHLYFYWYRQILGQKVEFLVSFYNNEISEKSEIFDDQFSVERPDGSNFTLKIRSTKLEDSAMYFCASSEALRNTEAFFGQGTRLTVV.

The rearrangement links TRBV5-4 to TRBJ2-3, with 11 bases matching TRBD2. Germline CDR1 SGHNT, CDR2 YYREEE (reference sequence). V shed 0 bases and J 6 bases; nucleotides not matched to a gene: 6. This CDR3 has 16 residues. CDR3 amino acids: CASSLERLAGPDTQYF. The CDR3 DNA reads as TGTGCCAGCAGCTTGGAGAGACTAGCGGGGCCCGATACGCAGTATTTT.

The chain employs TRBV4-3 and TRBJ2-7, with D perhaps TRBD1 (5 bases). Germline CDR1 reads LGHNA; CDR2 reads YSLEER. The CDR3 is 14 residues long. The V and J ends lost 2 bases and 2 bases respectively, with 10 bases between them. CDR3 DNA sequence: TGCGCCAGCAGCCAAAGTCAGGGTCCCTACGAGCAGTACTTC. Translated: CASSQSQGPYEQYF.

CDR3 nucleotides: TGTGCCAGCAGCCAAGCCGGGACACCGAATCAGCCCCAGCATTTT. This encodes CASSQAGTPNQPQHF. This chain connects TRBV4-2 to TRBJ1-5; D may be TRBD1 (6 bases). CDR1 is LGHNA and CDR2 is YNFKEQ in the germline V gene. V was trimmed by 1 base and J by 4 bases, leaving 11 bases between them. The CDR3 totals 15 residues.

This clone rates as medium-sized. The chain joins TRBV6-5 to TRBJ2-1; 10 bases map to TRBD2. The germline V gene encodes CDR1 MNHEY and CDR2 SVGAGI. J gave up 6 bases and V 2 bases, and 7 bases lay outside the gene matches. This CDR3 comprises 16 residues. The CDR3 protein is CASSYTEASGSNEQFF. The CDR3 DNA sequence: TGTGCCAGCAGTTACACAGAGGCTAGCGGGAGCAATGAGCAGTTCTTC.

The chain employs TRBV19 and TRBJ2-6; perhaps TRBD2 as D (6 bases). The CDR3 sequence is 19 residues long. CDR1 and CDR2 from the germline V gene are LNHDA and SQIVND (reference sequence). With 7 bases removed from V and 1 base from J, the gap between germline ends came to 23 bases. CDR3 sequence (DNA): TGTGCCAGTACCAGGAGGGGAGACCCGACCGAATCTGGGGCCAACGTCCTGACTTTC. Translated: CASTRRGDPTESGANVLTF.

J is TRBJ2-1 and V is TRBV14; D gene unclear. Per germline, CDR1 SGHDN and CDR2 FVKESK. Between the trimmed V and J ends, which lost 1 base and 6 bases, there was a span of 10 bases. The CDR3 has 14 amino acids. CDR3 in amino acids: CASSQVRSSNEQFF. The CDR3 DNA reads TGTGCCAGCAGCCAAGTCAGGTCGAGCAATGAGCAGTTCTTC.

This chain uses TRBV14 with TRBJ2-5; 7 bases match TRBD1. Germline V lookup: CDR1 SGHDN, CDR2 FVKESK. J gave up 4 bases and V 6 bases, and 8 bases lay outside the gene matches. The CDR3 runs to 14 residues. As DNA, the CDR3 is TGTGCCAGCAGATCACAGGGGAGTGGAGAGACCCAGTACTTC. Its translation: CASRSQGSGETQYF.